Listed here are 22 T cell receptor beta chains from one sample, sequenced in a study of T cell responses to AZD1222 COVID-19 vaccine. Repertoires were generated with immunoSEQ multiplex PCR, while TCRdb's copy carries only in-frame clones and drops some. The data contain about 84,000 clones, 87% of them singletons. Sequenced here: peripheral blood, sampled 28 days after the second AZD1222 dose. All receptors derive from an adult who received the AZD1222 COVID-19 vaccine.

The rearrangement links TRBV4-3 to TRBJ2-7; D may be TRBD1 (6 bases). Germline assignment: CDR1 LGHNA and CDR2 YSLEER. CDR3 size: 14 residues. V was pared by 4 bases and J by 4 bases, with 14 bases between. As DNA, the CDR3 is TGCGCCAGCAGCCCATCGGACAGTGAATACGAGCAGTACTTC. It specifies CASSPSDSEYEQYF.

The chain carries TRBV9 and TRBJ2-7, with 7 bases fitting TRBD2. Germline CDR1 SGDLS, CDR2 YYNGEE. Unmatched junction bases numbered 10, after V lost 5 bases and J lost 5 bases. The CDR3 covers 14 residues. The CDR3 DNA sequence: TGTGCCAGCAGTGCCCTCCCTCGGGAGGACGAGCAGTACTTC. Translating it yields CASSALPREDEQYF.

In this sample, this clone turned up a few times. The chain combines TRBV7-2 with TRBJ2-7; D is ambiguous. This CDR3 is built from 10 residues. Germline V gene data show CDR1 as SGHTA and CDR2 as FQGNSA. V was trimmed by 2 bases and J by 4 bases, leaving 0 bases between them. For the CDR3, the DNA is TGTGCCAGCAGCTTATACGAGCAGTACTTC. This gives the protein CASSLYEQYF.

This clone has just a few counts. The V and J genes are TRBV7-8 and TRBJ1-4, with D perhaps matching TRBD1 (6 bases). Per germline, CDR1 SGHVS and CDR2 FQNEAQ. The CDR3 is made up of 15 amino acids. V lost 2 bases and J lost 7, with 14 bases in between. Here the CDR3 DNA reads TGTGCCAGCAGCTTACTCGGGGGCTCAAGTGAAAAACTGTTTTTT. The encoded protein is CASSLLGGSSEKLFF.

The chain employs TRBV2 and TRBJ1-6; D remains unclear. In germline, CDR1 is SNHLY, CDR2 FYNNEI. The V gene lost 7 bases and the J gene lost 10 bases, with 20 bases spanning the gap. The CDR3 is 15 amino acids. CDR3 in amino acids: CASNPWLDGESPLHF. In DNA, the CDR3 is TGTGCCAGCAACCCCTGGTTGGACGGAGAGTCACCCCTCCACTTT.

The rearrangement uses TRBV7-8 and TRBJ2-7; D unclear. CDR3 length equals 11 residues. CDR1 and CDR2 from the germline V gene are SGHVS and FQNEAQ. With 5 bases removed from V and 4 bases from J, the gap between germline ends came to 6 bases. CDR3 bases: TGTGCCAGCAGCCCCCGGTACGAGCAGTACTTC. Translated, it gives CASSPRYEQYF. Combining the CDR3 with reference TRBV7-8 and TRBJ2-7 gives the whole variable domain GAGVSQSPRYKVAKRGQDVALRCDPISGHVSLFWYQQALGQGPEFLTYFQNEAQLDKSGLPSDRFFAERPEGSVSTLKIQRTQQEDSAVYLCASSPRYEQYFGPGTRLTVT.

The CDR3 region is CASSVLAGGAGELFF. The CDR3 DNA reads as TGTGCCAGCAGCGTACTAGCGGGGGGTGCCGGGGAGCTGTTTTTT. The chain carries TRBV9 and TRBJ2-2; 11 nucleotides align to TRBD2. Unmatched junction bases numbered 2, after V lost 1 base and J lost 6 bases. Germline CDR1 SGDLS, CDR2 YYNGEE. The CDR3 covers 15 residues.

The chain carries TRBV2 and TRBJ2-7; possibly TRBD1 for D (5 bases). The length of the CDR3 is 13 residues. With 11 bases removed from V and 0 bases from J, the gap between germline ends came to 14 bases. The V gene's germline CDR1 is SNHLY and CDR2 FYNNEI. The CDR3 here is CASQLDNSYEQYF. DNA for the CDR3: TGTGCCTCCCAGCTGGACAACTCCTACGAGCAGTACTTC.

V and J are TRBV5-4 and TRBJ2-5; TRBD1 agrees at 7 bases. Trimming removed 0 bases from V and 4 bases from J; junction bases left unmatched: 0. Germline-derived CDR1 and CDR2 are SGHNT and YYREEE (reference sequence). CDR3 length: 13 residues. CDR3 nucleotide sequence: TGTGCCAGCAGCTTGGACAGGGGAGAGACCCAGTACTTC. Translated, it gives CASSLDRGETQYF.

V usage is TRBV9 and J usage is TRBJ1-3; unclear D gene. The CDR3 spans 15 residues. Germline V gene data show CDR1 as SGDLS and CDR2 as YYNGEE. V gave up 0 bases and J gave up 2 bases, with 9 bases separating them. The CDR3 DNA sequence: TGTGCCAGCAGCGTAGTTCCCCAGACTGGAAACACCATATATTTT. Encoded protein: CASSVVPQTGNTIYF.

This clone was seen once. The J gene is TRBJ1-2, the V gene TRBV7-9; D may be TRBD1 (6 bases). Deletions cut 5 bases from V and 4 bases from J, with 20 bases between. Germline loops: CDR1 SEHNR, CDR2 FQNEAQ (reference sequence). The CDR3 loop spans 16 amino acids. The CDR3 nucleotides read TGTGCCAGCAGCCCCAGGAGGGGGGGCCTCGGCTATGGCTACACCTTC. It is translated as CASSPRRGGLGYGYTF.

The chain is built from TRBV6-5 and TRBJ1-1; D gene uncertain. The ends were cut back, 2 bases at V and 4 bases at J, with 5 bases in the middle. This CDR3 has 12 amino acids. Per germline, CDR1 MNHEY and CDR2 SVGAGI. The CDR3 sequence: CASSYGFTEAFF. In DNA form, the CDR3 reads TGTGCCAGCAGTTACGGGTTCACTGAAGCTTTCTTT.

This chain connects TRBV27 to TRBJ1-4; D is perhaps TRBD1 (6 bases). The V gene's germline CDR1 is MNHEY and CDR2 SMNVEV (reference sequence). The CDR3 contains 15 residues. V gave up 3 bases and J gave up 3 bases, with 11 bases separating them. CDR3 residues: CASSLWGAPNEKLFF. DNA of the CDR3: TGTGCCAGCAGTTTGTGGGGGGCCCCTAATGAAAAACTGTTTTTT.

In DNA, the CDR3 is TGTGCCAGTAGTATTACAGGGGGCGGCGCTGAAGCTTTCTTT. Translated, it gives CASSITGGGAEAFF. The chain links TRBV19 to TRBJ1-1; the match to TRBD1 covers 9 bases. With 3 bases clipped from V and 6 bases from J, the junction kept 5 bases outside the gene matches. CDR3 length equals 14 residues. Germline CDR1 LNHDA, CDR2 SQIVND (reference sequence).

The CDR3 here is CASSLLVGGEGYTF. The CDR3 region has the DNA TGTGCCAGCAGTTTATTGGTAGGGGGAGAAGGCTACACCTTC. The V gene is TRBV28, the J gene TRBJ1-2, with D possibly matching TRBD1 (6 bases). Germline assignment: CDR1 MDHEN and CDR2 SYDVKM. Trimming removed 1 base at V and 8 bases at J, with 14 bases between. CDR3 length: 14 amino acids.

The genes are TRBV6-1 and TRBJ1-5; maybe TRBD1 (5 bases). Trimming left V 3 bases short and J 0 bases short, with 12 bases between. Per the germline V gene, CDR1 is MNHNS and CDR2 is SASEGT. The CDR3 length is 16 residues. CDR3 coding DNA: TGTGCCAGCAGTGATTCAGGGTTTTATAGCAATCAGCCCCAGCATTTT. Translated: CASSDSGFYSNQPQHF.

The rearrangement joins TRBV29-1 to TRBJ2-7; D remains unclear. Trimming took 2 bases from V and 1 from J, leaving 9 bases between them. CDR1 SQVTM and CDR2 ANQGSEA come from the germline V gene. The CDR3 runs 13 residues. The CDR3: CSVELVGSYEQYF. The CDR3 DNA reads as TGCAGCGTTGAACTGGTCGGTTCCTACGAGCAGTACTTC.

The chain combines TRBV6-2 or TRBV6-3 with TRBJ2-4, with D perhaps TRBD2 (7 bases). In germline, CDR1 is MNHEY, CDR2 SVGEGT. This CDR3 spans 16 amino acids. The V gene lost 2 bases and the J gene lost 0 bases, with 11 bases spanning the gap. Here the CDR3 reads CASSYAGALAKNIQYF. CDR3 bases: TGTGCCAGCAGTTACGCGGGGGCCCTAGCCAAAAACATTCAGTACTTC.

This clone was counted a single time. The J gene is TRBJ1-5, the V gene TRBV7-8, with no clear D. Trimming cost V 3 bases and J 5 bases, with 11 bases left between them. This CDR3 contains 14 residues. Germline V lookup: CDR1 SGHVS, CDR2 FQNEAQ. In nucleotides, the CDR3 is TGTGCCAGCAGCTTCTTGGGTGGCGATCAGCCCCAGCATTTT. Amino acid sequence: CASSFLGGDQPQHF.

The rearrangement links TRBV7-3 to TRBJ2-7, with D possibly matching TRBD1 (5 bases). The V end lost 3 bases, the J end lost 5 bases, and 11 bases lay between the germline ends. CDR3 length: 13 residues. CDR1 and CDR2 (germline): SGHTA, FQGTGA. The DNA of the CDR3 is TGTGCCAGCAGCTTTACAAGGGGTAACGAGCAGTACTTC. Protein sequence: CASSFTRGNEQYF.

This chain connects TRBV5-1 to TRBJ2-2; 10 positions match TRBD1. The length of the CDR3 is 15 residues. After removal of 4 bases from V and 7 bases from J, the junction contained 7 bases not matched to a gene. Germline V lookup: CDR1 SGHRS, CDR2 YFSETQ. CDR3 protein: CASSRRQGADGELFF. CDR3 sequence (DNA): TGCGCCAGCAGCCGTCGACAGGGGGCAGACGGGGAGCTGTTTTTT.

V is TRBV9 and J is TRBJ1-6, with no clear D. Per the germline V gene, CDR1 is SGDLS and CDR2 is YYNGEE. CDR3 length: 14 amino acids. V dropped 4 bases and J dropped 0 bases, with 5 bases sitting between them. DNA for the CDR3: TGTGCCAGCAGCCTCTCCTCCTATAATTCACCCCTCCACTTT. Its translation: CASSLSSYNSPLHF.